This is a list of T cell receptor beta chains from one sample in a study of T cells in Graves' hyperthyroidism and ophthalmopathy. Via MiXCR, TCRdb re-called the multiplex PCR reads, giving one row per CDR3 protein. The data contain approximately 370,000 distinct CDR3 sequences, about 15% of them singletons. The source material was blood. Receptors originate from a woman aged 25 to 45 with Graves' hyperthyroidism that later progressed to Graves' ophthalmopathy. CDR3s include the opening cysteine and the closing phenylalanine or tryptophan. The D gene is left open where the match is weak. Clone size is not always given. Where it is, it says once, few, many or a class for expanded clones.

-	many	TRBV28	TRBJ2-1	TGTGCCAGCAGATTGCAGGGGGGCACCTACAATGAGCAGTTCTTC	CASRLQGGTYNEQFF
TRBD1	many	TRBV11-1	TRBJ2-1	TGTGCCAGCAGCTTCGACAGGGAATACAATGAGCAGTTCTTC	CASSFDREYNEQFF
-	many	TRBV20-1	TRBJ1-1	TGCAGTGCTAGCGCCAGGGGGAACACTGAAGCTTTCTTT	CSASARGNTEAFF
TRBD2	-	TRBV11-2	TRBJ2-1	TGTGCCAGCAGCTCTAGCGGGAGCCGGGGGACTACCTACAATGAGCAGTTCTTC	CASSSSGSRGTTYNEQFF
-	-	TRBV7-9	TRBJ1-6	TGTGCCAGCAGCTTAGAATCCTATAATTCACCCCTCCACTTT	CASSLESYNSPLHF
-	many	TRBV12-3/TRBV12-4	TRBJ2-5	TGTGCCAGCAGTTTAATCGAGACCCAGTACTTC	CASSLIETQYF
-	-	TRBV7-9	TRBJ2-4	TGTGCCAGCAGCCTACAGGGAAACATTCAGTACTTC	CASSLQGNIQYF
TRBD2	many	TRBV20-1	TRBJ2-1	TGCAGCCGAAGCCCGGGACTAGCGGGGGCGAATGAGCAGTTCTTC	CSRSPGLAGANEQFF
-	many	TRBV20-1	TRBJ1-5	TGCAGTGCTAGTGGTACAGCTAATCAGCCCCAGCATTTT	CSASGTANQPQHF
TRBD1	-	TRBV7-9	TRBJ1-1	TGTGCCAGCAGCTTTCCCGGGACAGCCGTGGACACTGAAGCTTTCTTT	CASSFPGTAVDTEAFF
TRBD1	few	TRBV6-2/TRBV6-3	TRBJ2-5	TGTGCCAGCAGTCAGACAGGGTACGGGGAGACCCAGTACTTC	CASSQTGYGETQYF
TRBD1	few	TRBV6-2/TRBV6-3	TRBJ1-5	TGTGCCAGCAAATGGGGACAGGGTGGACAGCCCCAGCATTTT	CASKWGQGGQPQHF
TRBD2	many	TRBV25-1	TRBJ2-5	TGTGCCAGCAGTGAACCCAGCGGGATCAGTGTGAGAGAGACCCAGTACTTC	CASSEPSGISVRETQYF
-	few	TRBV28	TRBJ2-1	TGTGCCAGCAGTTTCCCGGGACAAAACAATGAGCAGTTCTTC	CASSFPGQNNEQFF
-	many	TRBV27	TRBJ2-7	TGTGCCAGCAGTCCCCAGGGACTTGCATCCTACGAGCAGTACTTC	CASSPQGLASYEQYF
-	many	TRBV4-2	TRBJ2-7	TGTGCCAGCAGCCAAGTGCTCAGGGGGGACGAGCAGTACTTC	CASSQVLRGDEQYF
TRBD2	many	TRBV3-1	TRBJ2-7	TGTGCCAGCAGCCAAGATGAAAGACTAGCGGGAGCGCCGATGGACGAGCAGTACTTC	CASSQDERLAGAPMDEQYF
-	few	TRBV28	TRBJ1-5	TGTGCCAGCAGTTTACGGGGGGATCAGCCCCAGCATTTT	CASSLRGDQPQHF
-	many	TRBV25-1	TRBJ1-4	TGTGCCAGCAGTGAGTCAGAGTCCAGCGTTGAAAAACTGTTTTTT	CASSESESSVEKLFF
-	many	TRBV7-2	TRBJ1-6	TGTGCCAGCAGCTTAGCTCGGAATTCACCCCTCCACTTT	CASSLARNSPLHF
TRBD2	many	TRBV11-1	TRBJ2-1	TGTGCCAGCAGCGCTCTCAGGCGGGGGTCCTACAATGAGCAGTTCTTC	CASSALRRGSYNEQFF
TRBD2	few	TRBV2	TRBJ2-7	TGTGCCAGCAGTTCCGGCGGGGGGTCCTCCTACGAGCAGTACTTC	CASSSGGGSSYEQYF
-	-	TRBV14	TRBJ2-7	TGTGCCAGCAGCTACTCCCTTTATTACGAGCAGTACTTC	CASSYSLYYEQYF
-	many	TRBV6-2/TRBV6-3	TRBJ2-7	TGTGCCAGCAGTGAGCGATACGAGCAGTACTTC	CASSERYEQYF
TRBD2	few	TRBV5-4	TRBJ2-1	TGTGCCAGCAGCTTGGATCTCAGGAGCCTAGCGGGAGGGGATGAGCAGTTCTTC	CASSLDLRSLAGGDEQFF
-	many	TRBV15	TRBJ2-7	TGTGCCACGTCGGACCGCCCGGGGCTGGGGGAGCAGTACTTC	CATSDRPGLGEQYF
-	-	TRBV15	TRBJ1-1	TGTGCCACCAGCATTACCGGGACTGAAGCTTTCTTT	CATSITGTEAFF
TRBD2	many	TRBV6-2/TRBV6-3	TRBJ2-5	TGTGCCAGCAGTTACACCAGACTAGCGGGTGAGACCCAGTACTTC	CASSYTRLAGETQYF
TRBD1	many	TRBV29-1	TRBJ2-1	TGCAGCGTTGAAGCCCAGGACAGGGGTGGGCCTTTTGATGAGCAGTTCTTC	CSVEAQDRGGPFDEQFF
-	-	TRBV3-1	TRBJ1-1	TGTGCCAGCAGCTGGGGGGACGAAGCTTTCTTT	CASSWGDEAFF
-	few	TRBV3-1	TRBJ2-3	TGTGCCAGCAGCCGGACGGGGGTTAGCACAGATACGCAGTATTTT	CASSRTGVSTDTQYF
-	few	TRBV20-1	TRBJ1-1	TGCAGTGCTAGAGTTAGTCGAAGGGGAGTCGACACTGAAGCTTTCTTT	CSARVSRRGVDTEAFF
TRBD1	few	TRBV6-1	TRBJ1-6	TGTGCCAGCAGGGGCCGGGACAGGGGGCGCGGATCCTATAATCCACCCCTCCACTTT	CASRGRDRGRGSYNPPLHF
-	-	TRBV5-5	TRBJ2-1	TGTGCCAGCAGCTTGTTGGTTCTAGCAAAATCCTACAATGAGCAGTTCTTC	CASSLLVLAKSYNEQFF
-	many	TRBV7-9	TRBJ2-2	TGTGCCAGCAGCTGGGGCACCGGGGAGCTGTTTTTT	CASSWGTGELFF